The 11 T cell receptor beta chains below come from one sample, sequenced in a study of blood T cells in healthy people across ages. The use of a sample-barcoded 5' primer and a J-beta primer mix characterized a second PCR of roughly 7 to 12 cycles. MiXCR, run by TCRdb on the 5' RACE reads, gives a single entry per CDR3 protein. The sample lists 1.5 million to 2 million distinct CDR3 sequences, about 30% occurring once. Sequencing was done on a sample of blood. The receptor set was obtained from a woman in her thirties in good health.

This clonotype was detected only once. The rearrangement joins TRBV14 to TRBJ2-2; perhaps TRBD2 as D (6 bases). The CDR3 contains 13 residues. Trimming removed 3 bases from V and 7 bases from J, with 9 bases in between. Germline V gene lookup returns CDR1 SGHDN and CDR2 FVKESK. As DNA, the CDR3 is TGTGCCAGCAGCCACACTAGCATCGGGGAGCTGTTTTTT. Translated, it gives CASSHTSIGELFF.

This clonotype has more than one count but fewer than ten. This sequence joins TRBV11-2 and TRBJ2-5, with TRBD1 matching over 9 bases. V shed 3 bases and J 5 bases; nucleotides not matched to a gene: 7. Germline CDR1 SGHAT, CDR2 FQNNGV. The CDR3 is 15 residues long. CDR3 sequence (DNA): TGTGCCAGCAGCTTTTCACAGGGGGCCGGGGAGACCCAGTACTTC. It is translated as CASSFSQGAGETQYF.

The chain employs TRBV7-9 and TRBJ2-1; the D gene is possibly TRBD1 (5 bases). The germline gives CDR1 SEHNR, CDR2 FQNEAQ (reference sequence). V gave up 1 base and J gave up 8 bases, with 9 bases separating them. This CDR3 has 13 residues. CDR3 DNA: TGTGCCAGCAGCTTAGGACAGATCGATGAGCAGTTCTTC. Protein: CASSLGQIDEQFF.

In nucleotides, the CDR3 is TGTGCCAGCAGCGTAGGAGCGGGGGCTGAAGCTTTCTTT. The encoded protein is CASSVGAGAEAFF. This chain connects TRBV9 to TRBJ1-1, with D perhaps matching TRBD1 (5 bases). The CDR3 has 13 residues. The ends were cut back, 0 bases at V and 6 bases at J, with 9 bases in the middle. Germline CDR1 reads SGDLS; CDR2 reads YYNGEE.

This clonotype was seen a handful of times. This sequence joins TRBV6-6 and TRBJ2-7, with 8 bases lining up with TRBD1. CDR1 is MNHNY, CDR2 SVGAGI, per germline (reference sequence). V was pared by 3 bases and J by 7 bases, with 8 bases of the junction left unmatched. The CDR3 loop spans 14 amino acids. CDR3 nucleotides: TGTGCCAGCAGTTATTACGACAGGGGAGAGGAGCAGTACTTC. Encoded protein: CASSYYDRGEEQYF.

Concerning this clonotype: A much larger clone lies a single base off, so this may be a read error. The genes are TRBV5-1 and TRBJ1-2; no clear D. V was cut by 0 bases and J by 6 bases, with 6 bases left in between. In germline, CDR1 is SGHRS, CDR2 YFSETQ. The CDR3 contains 12 residues. CDR3 in amino acids: CASSLEEDGYTF. The CDR3 DNA reads TGCGCCAGCAGCTTGGAGGAGGATGGCTACACCTTC. The full variable domain, its missing parts supplied by reference TRBV5-1 and TRBJ1-2, is KAGVTQTPRYLIKTRGQQVTLSCSPISGHRSVSWYQQTPGQGLQFLFEYFSETQRNKGNFPGRFSGRQFSNSRSEMNVSTLELGDSALYLCASSLEEDGYTFGSGTRLTVV.

This clonotype was observed a handful of times. The gene calls are TRBV12-3 or TRBV12-4 and TRBJ1-6, with D possibly being TRBD1 (6 bases). V was shortened by 7 bases and J by 9 bases, with 16 bases between the two germline ends. There are 14 residues in the CDR3. The CDR3 region is CASTSGHSSSPLHF. Written as DNA, the CDR3 is TGTGCCAGCACCTCGGGACACTCATCTTCACCCCTCCACTTT.

The sample holds many counts of this clonotype. The CDR3 spells CASSTGTSGDYEQYF. CDR3 DNA: TGTGCCAGCAGTACCGGGACTAGCGGGGATTACGAGCAGTACTTC. This sequence joins TRBV3-1 and TRBJ2-7; 13 positions match TRBD2. Germline V gene lookup returns CDR1 LGHDT and CDR2 YNNKEL (reference sequence). The CDR3 is 15 amino acids. The J segment lost 4 bases and the V segment lost 6 bases, leaving 6 bases of the junction unmatched.

The chain recombines TRBV20-1 with TRBJ2-1, with no clear D. The length of the CDR3 is 14 residues. Germline CDR1 is DFQATT and CDR2 is SNEGSKA (reference sequence). V dropped 5 bases and J dropped 8 bases, with 19 bases sitting between them. The DNA of the CDR3 is TGCAGTGCTGGATCCCAGGAGAGTCTTTATGAGCAGTTCTTC. It is translated as CSAGSQESLYEQFF.

The chain combines TRBV11-1 with TRBJ2-7; D gene uncertain. Trimming removed 3 bases at V and 3 bases at J, with 12 bases between. Germline CDR1 and CDR2: SGHAT and FQDESV (reference sequence). The CDR3 extends over 14 amino acids. The CDR3 DNA sequence: TGTGCCAGCAGCTTGCACAGAAACAGCTACGAGCAGTACTTC. It is translated as CASSLHRNSYEQYF.

The rearrangement uses TRBV29-1 and TRBJ2-5; TRBD2 might be the D (5 bases). CDR3 length: 12 residues. The germline gives CDR1 SQVTM, CDR2 ANQGSEA. Trimming took off 7 bases at V and 7 bases at J, with 16 bases between the two ends. CDR3 sequence: CSAAGPSGTQYF. CDR3 sequence (DNA): TGCAGCGCCGCGGGTCCGTCGGGGACCCAGTACTTC.